Below, 22 T cell receptor beta chains from the same sample are listed, as sequenced in a study of blood T cell repertoires in COVID-19. The repertoire was sequenced with immunoSEQ multiplex PCR; TCRdb's copy has only in-frame clones and lacks some. The profile shows about 68,000 clones, over 75% of them singletons. The sample taken for sequencing was peripheral blood. The origin of the receptors is a human donor in a cohort sampled during active COVID-19.

This clone was detected only once. V usage is TRBV12-3 or TRBV12-4 and J usage is TRBJ1-2; TRBD1 matches 8 bases. This CDR3 has 13 amino acids. J was trimmed by 7 bases and V by 4 bases; bases with no gene match: 5. CDR3 coding DNA: TGTGCCAGCAGTTACCGACAGGGGAGTGGCTACACCTTC. It encodes CASSYRQGSGYTF.

The table lists this clone with a few counts. The chain has TRBV10-3 and TRBJ1-2, with TRBD1 matching over 8 bases. V dropped 2 bases and J dropped 7; count of bases not matched to a gene: 6. Germline assignment: CDR1 ENHRY and CDR2 SYGVKD. The CDR3 spans 14 residues. The CDR3 DNA follows: TGTGCCATCAGTGAGGCCGGGACAGGCGCTGGCTACACCTTC. It codes for CAISEAGTGAGYTF.

This chain links TRBV13 with TRBJ1-4; D may be TRBD1 (5 bases). Looked up from germline, CDR1 is PRHDT and CDR2 is FYEKMQ (reference sequence). The germline V and J ends were trimmed by 4 bases and 0 bases, with 12 bases remaining between them. This CDR3 has 16 amino acids. As DNA, the CDR3 is TGTGCCAGCAGCTCCCCTCAGGGCTCAACTAATGAAAAACTGTTTTTT. Its protein product is CASSSPQGSTNEKLFF.

The chain is built from TRBV6-2 or TRBV6-3 and TRBJ2-7; 12 positions match TRBD2. This CDR3 comprises 15 residues. V trimming: 5 bases; J trimming: 1 base; junction bases outside the gene matches: 3. Germline V CDR1 and CDR2: MNHEY, SVGEGT. The CDR3 nucleotides read TGTGCCAGCAGTCTACTAGCGGGGGGTTCCTACGAGCAGTACTTC. Translation: CASSLLAGGSYEQYF.

The genes are TRBV4-3 and TRBJ2-7; 9 nucleotides agree with TRBD1. The CDR3 spans 15 residues. CDR1 and CDR2 from the germline V gene are LGHNA and YSLEER. V shed 1 base, J shed 2 bases, and the junction held 3 bases outside the gene matches. CDR3 nucleotides: TGCGCCAGCAGCCAAGTCGGGACAGGGCCCTACGAGCAGTACTTC. This sequence encodes CASSQVGTGPYEQYF.

The chain is built from TRBV6-4 and TRBJ2-7, with D possibly TRBD1 on 6 matching bases. This CDR3 spans 18 amino acids. V was cut by 5 bases and J by 6 bases, with 29 bases left in between. Germline V CDR1 and CDR2: MRHNA, SNTAGT. The CDR3 nucleotides read TGTGCCAGCAGTCATCGGGACAAGGTTCTTTCGGGTATCTGCGAGCAGTACTTC. Translated: CASSHRDKVLSGICEQYF.

The chain combines TRBV4-1 with TRBJ2-1, with 10 bases matching TRBD2. The germline V gene encodes CDR1 MGHRA and CDR2 YSYEKL. Losses at the gene ends were 2 bases for V and 0 bases for J; bases not matched to a gene: 13. The CDR3 length is 20 residues. The CDR3 is CASSQSPASGGLSSYNEQFF. The CDR3 region has the DNA TGCGCCAGCAGCCAAAGTCCGGCTAGCGGGGGCCTGAGCTCCTACAATGAGCAGTTCTTC.

This rearrangement joins TRBV7-6 to TRBJ1-1, with D maybe TRBD1 (5 bases). V lost 0 bases and J lost 7, with 6 bases in between. Looked up from germline, CDR1 is SGHVS and CDR2 is FNYEAQ. The CDR3 is 12 residues long. CDR3 loop: CASSLAGDEAFF. CDR3 in DNA: TGTGCCAGCAGCTTAGCAGGGGATGAAGCTTTCTTT.

This clone has only one observation. The rearrangement links TRBV6-6 to TRBJ1-5; 8 nucleotides line up with TRBD1. The CDR3 has 16 residues. V lost 6 bases to trimming and J lost 0 bases; unmatched junction nucleotides: 7. Germline V gene data show CDR1 as MNHNY and CDR2 as SVGAGI (reference sequence). CDR3 coding DNA: TGTGCCAGCAGCTTGACAGGGGACTATAGCAATCAGCCCCAGCATTTT. This sequence encodes CASSLTGDYSNQPQHF.

This chain connects TRBV11-2 to TRBJ2-2; D gene ambiguous. The germline V gene encodes CDR1 SGHAT and CDR2 FQNNGV. Trimming pared 4 bases from V and 5 bases from J, leaving 8 bases between. The CDR3 runs 13 residues. The CDR3 loop is CASSSLRTGELFF. The CDR3 DNA reads TGTGCCAGCAGCTCCTTGAGGACCGGGGAGCTGTTTTTT.

The chain uses TRBV20-1 and TRBJ1-2; tentatively, D is TRBD1 (5 bases). Germline CDR1 reads DFQATT; CDR2 reads SNEGSKA (reference sequence). Deletions cut 3 bases from V and 2 bases from J, with 16 bases between. The CDR3 length is 15 residues. CDR3 nucleotides: TGCAGTGCTAGTCAGGGCACCGACCGAAACTATGGCTACACCTTC. Protein product: CSASQGTDRNYGYTF.

The V call is TRBV10-1, the J call TRBJ2-3, with 8 bases lining up with TRBD1. Losses at the gene ends were 5 bases for V and 1 base for J; bases not matched to a gene: 2. In germline, CDR1 is WNHNN, CDR2 SYGVQD (reference sequence). The CDR3 has 14 amino acids. The CDR3 nucleotides read TGCGCCAGCAGTCCGGGACAGGGCACAGATACGCAGTATTTT. Translated: CASSPGQGTDTQYF.

This chain uses TRBV19 with TRBJ1-1; maybe TRBD1 (6 bases). V gave up 5 bases and J gave up 5 bases, with 15 bases separating them. CDR3 size: 14 residues. The germline CDR1 and CDR2 sequences are LNHDA and SQIVND (reference sequence). CDR3: CASSPEGVGTEAFF. The CDR3 coding sequence is TGTGCCAGTAGTCCTGAGGGGGTAGGAACTGAAGCTTTCTTT. The entire variable domain, with the rest obtained from reference TRBV19 and TRBJ1-1, is as follows: DGGITQSPKYLFRKEGQNVTLSCEQNLNHDAMYWYRQDPGQGLRLIYYSQIVNDFQKGDIAEGYSVSREKKESFPLTVTSAQKNPTAFYLCASSPEGVGTEAFFGQGTRLTVV.

This chain joins TRBV7-9 and TRBJ2-3; D is perhaps TRBD2 (6 bases). Germline CDR1 and CDR2: SEHNR and FQNEAQ (reference sequence). The CDR3 is 19 residues long. V was pared by 5 bases and J by 4 bases, with 28 bases between. CDR3 nucleotides: TGTGCCAGCAGCCCAAGAGGGACTTTCCAGGGAACTAGGGCAGATACGCAGTATTTT. Protein product: CASSPRGTFQGTRADTQYF.

This chain joins TRBV5-1 and TRBJ1-1; 7 bases line up with TRBD1. The CDR3 is made up of 16 amino acids. Germline V gives CDR1 SGHRS, CDR2 YFSETQ. The ends lost 0 bases at V and 4 bases at J; junction bases unmatched: 9. This CDR3 is CASSLGQGLFSTEAFF. CDR3 DNA sequence: TGCGCCAGCAGCTTGGGACAGGGCCTATTTAGCACTGAAGCTTTCTTT. The entire variable domain, with the rest obtained from reference TRBV5-1 and TRBJ1-1, is as follows: KAGVTQTPRYLIKTRGQQVTLSCSPISGHRSVSWYQQTPGQGLQFLFEYFSETQRNKGNFPGRFSGRQFSNSRSEMNVSTLELGDSALYLCASSLGQGLFSTEAFFGQGTRLTVV.

This chain joins TRBV19 and TRBJ1-6, with D perhaps TRBD1 (5 bases). Trimming removed 5 bases at V and 8 bases at J, with 13 bases between. The CDR3 spans 14 residues. CDR1 is LNHDA, CDR2 SQIVND, per germline (reference sequence). CDR3 nucleotides: TGTGCCAGTAGTTTGACAGTGGGGTATTCACCCCTCCACTTT. It is translated as CASSLTVGYSPLHF.

This clone was detected only a few times. This rearrangement joins TRBV5-4 to TRBJ2-7; 7 nucleotides agree with TRBD1. The germline gives CDR1 SGHNT, CDR2 YYREEE (reference sequence). Losses at the gene ends were 6 bases for V and 3 bases for J; bases not matched to a gene: 9. CDR3 length: 14 amino acids. CDR3 nucleotides: TGTGCCAGCACCAACGCCGGGACAGACTACGAGCAGTACTTC. Protein sequence: CASTNAGTDYEQYF. The whole variable domain, remainder taken from reference TRBV5-4 and TRBJ2-7, is ETGVTQSPTHLIKTRGQQVTLRCSSQSGHNTVSWYQQALGQGPQFIFQYYREEENGRGNFPPRFSGLQFPNYSSELNVNALELDDSALYLCASTNAGTDYEQYFGPGTRLTVT.

The gene calls are TRBV7-9 and TRBJ2-3, with TRBD2 identical over 16 bases. J was trimmed by 6 bases and V by 3 bases; bases with no gene match: 6. This CDR3 has 17 residues. Germline V gene lookup returns CDR1 SEHNR and CDR2 FQNEAQ (reference sequence). Here the CDR3 DNA reads TGTGCCAGCAGCTTCGGGACTAGCGGGGGGGAGAGCGATACGCAGTATTTT. As protein: CASSFGTSGGESDTQYF.

The V gene is TRBV2, the J gene TRBJ1-5; no firm D call. V lost 3 bases and J lost 5, with 11 bases in between. CDR3 length: 14 residues. Germline values: CDR1 SNHLY, CDR2 FYNNEI. The CDR3 is CASSDRGSDQPQHF. In DNA, the CDR3 is TGTGCCAGCAGTGATCGGGGTTCCGATCAGCCCCAGCATTTT.

The chain recombines TRBV5-4 with TRBJ2-3; TRBD2 matches at 7 bases. The junction had 9 bases not matched to a gene; V was cut back by 4 bases and J by 1 base. The CDR3 runs to 16 residues. CDR1 is SGHNT, CDR2 YYREEE, per germline (reference sequence). The CDR3 loop reads CASSLMSGARTDTQYF. The CDR3, as DNA: TGTGCCAGCAGCCTAATGAGCGGGGCCCGCACAGATACGCAGTATTTT. Using reference TRBV5-4 and TRBJ2-3 for the parts outside the CDR3, the full variable domain is ETGVTQSPTHLIKTRGQQVTLRCSSQSGHNTVSWYQQALGQGPQFIFQYYREEENGRGNFPPRFSGLQFPNYSSELNVNALELDDSALYLCASSLMSGARTDTQYFGPGTRLTVL.

The genes are TRBV18 and TRBJ1-1, with D possibly being TRBD1 (6 bases). The CDR3 length is 14 residues. The germline V and J ends were trimmed by 1 base and 12 bases, with 18 bases remaining between them. From germline, CDR1 is KGHSH and CDR2 LQKENI. CDR3 residues: CASSPLGQTAVPFF. The CDR3 DNA is TGTGCCAGCTCACCACTAGGACAGACTGCGGTCCCTTTCTTT.

The chain employs TRBV19 and TRBJ1-2; unclear D gene. V was trimmed by 6 bases and J by 2 bases, leaving 10 bases between them. The CDR3 contains 13 residues. Germline assignment: CDR1 LNHDA and CDR2 SQIVND (reference sequence). The DNA for the CDR3 is TGTGCCAGTAGCCGGGGTCAGAACTATGGCTACACCTTC. This sequence encodes CASSRGQNYGYTF. The whole variable domain, filled in from reference TRBV19 and TRBJ1-2, reads DGGITQSPKYLFRKEGQNVTLSCEQNLNHDAMYWYRQDPGQGLRLIYYSQIVNDFQKGDIAEGYSVSREKKESFPLTVTSAQKNPTAFYLCASSRGQNYGYTFGSGTRLTVV.